Shown below are 4 T cell receptor beta chains from a single sample sequenced in a study of blood T cell repertoires in COVID-19. Some clones are missing from TCRdb's copy, which holds only in-frame ones; the method was immunoSEQ multiplex PCR. This sample has about 140,000 clones, with around nine tenths found just once. Sequencing input: peripheral blood. These TCRs come from a woman aged 60-75 years with acute or convalescent COVID-19.

This clone has just one count. The chain uses TRBV4-3 and TRBJ1-4; D unclear. The germline V and J ends were trimmed by 1 base and 5 bases, with 8 bases remaining between them. CDR1 and CDR2 (germline): LGHNA, YSLEER. The CDR3 spans 14 residues. CDR3 sequence (DNA): TGCGCCAGCAGCCAAGTGCCAGAAAATGAAAAACTGTTTTTT. Translation: CASSQVPENEKLFF.

This chain joins TRBV5-1 and TRBJ1-3, with D possibly TRBD1 on 6 matching bases. There are 16 residues in the CDR3. Trimming took 4 bases from V and 0 from J, leaving 14 bases between them. Germline CDR1 and CDR2: SGHRS and YFSETQ. CDR3 in DNA: TGCGCCAGCAGCAAAAGACAGGCTCGCTCTGGAAACACCATATATTTT. Translation: CASSKRQARSGNTIYF.

The gene calls are TRBV7-2 and TRBJ1-6, with D tentatively TRBD1 (5 bases). The V end lost 2 bases, the J end lost 6 bases, and 14 bases lay between the germline ends. The CDR3 contains 16 residues. Germline V gene sequence: CDR1 SGHTA, CDR2 FQGNSA. The CDR3 DNA reads TGTGCCAGCAGCTTAACCGGGACGGGAGTTAATTCACCCCTCCACTTT. This codes for CASSLTGTGVNSPLHF.

This rearrangement joins TRBV3-1 (or the pseudogene TRBV3-2) to TRBJ1-1; no firm D call. Germline-derived CDR1 and CDR2 are LGHDT and YNNKEL (reference sequence). The CDR3 is 16 residues long. The V end lost 2 bases, the J end lost 1 base, and 14 bases lay between the germline ends. In DNA, the CDR3 is TGTGCCAGCAGCCAATGGGTGGGAGGGAGGAACACTGAAGCTTTCTTT. Translated, it gives CASSQWVGGRNTEAFF.